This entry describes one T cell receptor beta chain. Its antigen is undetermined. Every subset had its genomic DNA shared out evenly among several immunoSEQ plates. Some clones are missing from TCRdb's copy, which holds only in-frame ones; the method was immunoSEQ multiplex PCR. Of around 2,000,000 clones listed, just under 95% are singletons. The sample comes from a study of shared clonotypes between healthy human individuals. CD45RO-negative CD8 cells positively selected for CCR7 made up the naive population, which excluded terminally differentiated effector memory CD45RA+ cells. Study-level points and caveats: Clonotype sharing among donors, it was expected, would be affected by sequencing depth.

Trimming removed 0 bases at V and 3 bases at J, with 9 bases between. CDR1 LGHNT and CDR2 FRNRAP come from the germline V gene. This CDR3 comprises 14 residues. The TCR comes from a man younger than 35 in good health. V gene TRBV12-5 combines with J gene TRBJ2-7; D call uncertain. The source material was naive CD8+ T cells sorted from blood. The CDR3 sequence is CASGLVRPHYEQYF. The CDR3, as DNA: TGTGCTAGTGGTTTGGTCAGGCCCCACTACGAGCAGTACTTC. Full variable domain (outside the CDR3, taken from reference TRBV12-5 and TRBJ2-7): DARVTQTPRHKVTEMGQEVTMRCQPILGHNTVFWYRQTMMQGLELLAYFRNRAPLDDSGMPKDRFSAEMPDATLATLKIQPSEPRDSAVYFCASGLVRPHYEQYFGPGTRLTVT.